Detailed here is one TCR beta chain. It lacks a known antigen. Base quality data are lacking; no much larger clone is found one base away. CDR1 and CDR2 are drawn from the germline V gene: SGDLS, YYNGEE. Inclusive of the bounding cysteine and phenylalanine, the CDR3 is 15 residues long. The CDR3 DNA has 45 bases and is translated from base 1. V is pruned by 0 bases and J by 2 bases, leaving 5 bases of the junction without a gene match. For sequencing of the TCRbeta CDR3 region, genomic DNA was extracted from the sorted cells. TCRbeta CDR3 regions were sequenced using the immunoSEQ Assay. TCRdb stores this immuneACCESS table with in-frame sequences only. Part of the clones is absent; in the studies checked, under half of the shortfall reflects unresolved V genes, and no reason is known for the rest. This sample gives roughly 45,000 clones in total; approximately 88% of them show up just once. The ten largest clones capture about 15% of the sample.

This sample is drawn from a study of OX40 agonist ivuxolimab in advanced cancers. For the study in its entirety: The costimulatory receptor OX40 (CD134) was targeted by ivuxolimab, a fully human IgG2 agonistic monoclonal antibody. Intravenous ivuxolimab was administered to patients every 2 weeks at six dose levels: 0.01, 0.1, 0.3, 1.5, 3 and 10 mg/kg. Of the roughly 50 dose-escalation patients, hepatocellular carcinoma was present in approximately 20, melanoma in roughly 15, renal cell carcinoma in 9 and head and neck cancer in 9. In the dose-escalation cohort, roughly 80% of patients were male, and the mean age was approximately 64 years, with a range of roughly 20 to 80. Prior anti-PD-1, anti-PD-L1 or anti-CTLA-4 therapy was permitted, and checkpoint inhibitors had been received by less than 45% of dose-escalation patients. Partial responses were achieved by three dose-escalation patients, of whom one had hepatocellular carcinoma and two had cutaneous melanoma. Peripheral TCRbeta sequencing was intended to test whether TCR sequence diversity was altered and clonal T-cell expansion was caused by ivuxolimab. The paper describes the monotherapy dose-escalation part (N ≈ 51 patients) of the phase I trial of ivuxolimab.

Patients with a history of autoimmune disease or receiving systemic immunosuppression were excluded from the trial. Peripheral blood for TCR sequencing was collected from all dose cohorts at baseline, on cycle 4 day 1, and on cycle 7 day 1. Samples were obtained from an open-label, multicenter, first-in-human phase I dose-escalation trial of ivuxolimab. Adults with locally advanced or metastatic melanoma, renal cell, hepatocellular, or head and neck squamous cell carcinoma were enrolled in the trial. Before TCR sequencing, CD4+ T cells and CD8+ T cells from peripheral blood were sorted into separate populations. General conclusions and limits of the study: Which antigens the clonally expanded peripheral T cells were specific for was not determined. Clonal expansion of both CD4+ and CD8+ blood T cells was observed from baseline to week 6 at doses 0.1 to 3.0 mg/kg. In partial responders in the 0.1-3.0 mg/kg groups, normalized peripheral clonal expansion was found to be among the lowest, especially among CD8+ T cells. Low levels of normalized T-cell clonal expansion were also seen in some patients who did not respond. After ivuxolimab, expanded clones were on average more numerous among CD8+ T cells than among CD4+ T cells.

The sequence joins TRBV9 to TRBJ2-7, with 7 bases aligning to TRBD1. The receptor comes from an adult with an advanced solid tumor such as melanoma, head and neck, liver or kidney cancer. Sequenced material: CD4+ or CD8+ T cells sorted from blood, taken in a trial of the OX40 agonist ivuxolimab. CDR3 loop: CASSVGVGGAYEQYF. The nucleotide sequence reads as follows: TGTGCCAGCAGCGTAGGGGTAGGGGGCGCCTACGAGCAGTACTTC.